This T cell receptor beta chain appears in the sequencing data of a study of beta chain features in type 1 diabetes. Looking at the study overall: Cell yields, gender and age were similar in healthy donors and patients.

The CDR3 runs 13 residues. The V and J ends lost 3 bases and 2 bases respectively, with 5 bases between them. Germline values: CDR1 SQVTM, CDR2 ANQGSEA. General observations from the study: Using cDNA template may skew counts toward highly expressing activated cells. TCRB CDR3s from Type 1 diabetes patients were moderately but significantly shorter in all four CD4+ subsets.

Expressed TCRB transcripts got sequenced, as all isolated RNA was reverse transcribed. The repertoire was sequenced with immunoSEQ multiplex PCR; TCRdb's copy has only in-frame clones and lacks some. This sample has 600,000 to 650,000 clones; less than 20% occur once, and the top ten carry approximately 0.093%. Turning to this clone: Its target is unknown.

The origin of this receptor is a man aged 18 to 30 in good health. The chain has TRBV29-1 and TRBJ2-6, with D perhaps matching TRBD2 (5 bases). The sequencing sample was made of naive CD4+ T cells from blood. CDR3: CSVERAGANVLTF. CDR3 coding DNA: TGCAGCGTTGAGAGGGCTGGGGCCAACGTCCTGACTTTC.